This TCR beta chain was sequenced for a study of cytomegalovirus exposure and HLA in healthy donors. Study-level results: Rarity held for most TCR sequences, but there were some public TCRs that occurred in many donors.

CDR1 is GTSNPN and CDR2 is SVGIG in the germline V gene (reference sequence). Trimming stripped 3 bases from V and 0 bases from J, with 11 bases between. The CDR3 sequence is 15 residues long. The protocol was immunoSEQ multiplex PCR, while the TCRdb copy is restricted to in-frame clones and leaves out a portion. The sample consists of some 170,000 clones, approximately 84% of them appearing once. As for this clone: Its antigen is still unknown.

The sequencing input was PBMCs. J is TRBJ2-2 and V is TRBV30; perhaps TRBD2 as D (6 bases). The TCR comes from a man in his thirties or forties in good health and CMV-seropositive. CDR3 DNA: TGTGCCTGGAGCCGCCGACTAGCGAACACCGGGGAGCTGTTTTTT. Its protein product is CAWSRRLANTGELFF.